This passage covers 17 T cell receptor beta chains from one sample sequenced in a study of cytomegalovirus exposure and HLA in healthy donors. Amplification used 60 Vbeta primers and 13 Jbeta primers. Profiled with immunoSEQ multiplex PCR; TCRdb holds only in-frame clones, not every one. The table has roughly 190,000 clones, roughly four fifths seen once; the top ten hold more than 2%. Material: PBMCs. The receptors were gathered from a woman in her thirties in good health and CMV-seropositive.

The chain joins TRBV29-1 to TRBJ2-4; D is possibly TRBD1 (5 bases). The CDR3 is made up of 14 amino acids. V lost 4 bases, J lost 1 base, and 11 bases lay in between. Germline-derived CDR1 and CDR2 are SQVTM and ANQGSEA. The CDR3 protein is CSVGYAGAKNIQYF. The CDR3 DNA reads TGCAGCGTTGGATATGCAGGGGCCAAAAACATTCAGTACTTC. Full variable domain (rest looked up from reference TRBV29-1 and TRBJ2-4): SAVISQKPSRDICQRGTSLTIQCQVDSQVTMMFWYRQQPGQSLTLIATANQGSEATYESGFVIDKFPISRPNLTFSTLTVSNMSPEDSSIYLCSVGYAGAKNIQYFGAGTRLSVL.

CDR3 sequence (DNA): TGCGCCAGCAGTGAGGGAAGGGGCAGGGACAGGGACTACGAGCAGTACTTC. This gives the protein CASSEGRGRDRDYEQYF. The chain uses TRBV10-2 and TRBJ2-7; 9 nucleotides align to TRBD1. Germline CDR1 and CDR2: WSHSY and SAAADI. The CDR3 is 17 amino acids. Trimming cost V 2 bases and J 3 bases; bases outside gene matches: 11.

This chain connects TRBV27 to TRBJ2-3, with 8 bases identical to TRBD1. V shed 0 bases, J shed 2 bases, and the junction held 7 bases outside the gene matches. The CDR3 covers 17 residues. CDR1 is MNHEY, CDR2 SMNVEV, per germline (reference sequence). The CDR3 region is CASSLSTGQAYTDTQYF. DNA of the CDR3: TGTGCCAGCAGTTTATCGACGGGACAGGCGTACACAGATACGCAGTATTTT.

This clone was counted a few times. CDR3 sequence: CASSQGGEVDGYTF. The CDR3, as DNA: TGCGCCAGCAGCCAAGGAGGGGAGGTCGATGGCTACACCTTC. The rearrangement links TRBV4-3 to TRBJ1-2; TRBD1 is a possible D gene (5 bases). Germline values: CDR1 LGHNA, CDR2 YSLEER. The CDR3 is 14 amino acids. Trimming stripped 1 base from V and 6 bases from J, with 12 bases between.

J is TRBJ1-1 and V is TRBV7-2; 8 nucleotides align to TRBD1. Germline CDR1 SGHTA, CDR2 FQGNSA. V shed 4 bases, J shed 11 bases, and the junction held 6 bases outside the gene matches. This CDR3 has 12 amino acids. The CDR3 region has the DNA TGTGCCAGCAGCTCTTACAGGGGGAAGGCTTTCTTT. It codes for CASSSYRGKAFF. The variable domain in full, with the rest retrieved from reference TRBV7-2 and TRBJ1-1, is GAGVSQSPSNKVTEKGKDVELRCDPISGHTALYWYRQSLGQGLEFLIYFQGNSAPDKSGLPSDRFSAERTGGSVSTLTIQRTQQEDSAVYLCASSSYRGKAFFGQGTRLTVV.

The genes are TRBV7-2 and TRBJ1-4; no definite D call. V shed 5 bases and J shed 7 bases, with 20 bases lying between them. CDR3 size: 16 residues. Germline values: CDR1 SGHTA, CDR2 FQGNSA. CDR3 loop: CASSPNPGDSGEKLFF. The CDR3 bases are TGTGCCAGCAGCCCGAACCCCGGGGATTCGGGTGAAAAACTGTTTTTT.

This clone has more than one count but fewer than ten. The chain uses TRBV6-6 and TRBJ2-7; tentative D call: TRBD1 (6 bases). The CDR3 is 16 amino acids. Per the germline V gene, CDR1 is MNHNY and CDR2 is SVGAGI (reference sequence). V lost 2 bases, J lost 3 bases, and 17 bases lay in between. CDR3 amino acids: CASSYRTRTADYEQYF. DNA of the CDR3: TGTGCCAGCAGTTACCGGACAAGGACAGCCGACTACGAGCAGTACTTC.

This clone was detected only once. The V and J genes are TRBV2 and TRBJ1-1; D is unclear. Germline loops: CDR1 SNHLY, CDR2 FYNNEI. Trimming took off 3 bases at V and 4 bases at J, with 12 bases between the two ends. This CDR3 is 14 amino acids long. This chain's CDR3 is CASSDDGVGTEAFF. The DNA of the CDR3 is TGTGCCAGCAGTGACGACGGGGTCGGCACTGAAGCTTTCTTT.

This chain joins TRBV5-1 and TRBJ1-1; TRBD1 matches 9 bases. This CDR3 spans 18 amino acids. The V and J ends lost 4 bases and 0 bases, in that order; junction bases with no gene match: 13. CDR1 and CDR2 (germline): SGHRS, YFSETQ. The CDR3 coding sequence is TGCGCCAGCAGCCCAACTATTAGGACAGGGGCCGTGAACACTGAAGCTTTCTTT. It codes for CASSPTIRTGAVNTEAFF.

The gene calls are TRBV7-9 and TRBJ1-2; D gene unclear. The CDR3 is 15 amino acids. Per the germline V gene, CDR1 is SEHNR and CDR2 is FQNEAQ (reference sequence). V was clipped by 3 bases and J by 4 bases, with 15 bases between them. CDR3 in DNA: TGTGCCAGCAGCTTCTTAACGGCGGGCCGCTATGGCTACACCTTC. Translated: CASSFLTAGRYGYTF.

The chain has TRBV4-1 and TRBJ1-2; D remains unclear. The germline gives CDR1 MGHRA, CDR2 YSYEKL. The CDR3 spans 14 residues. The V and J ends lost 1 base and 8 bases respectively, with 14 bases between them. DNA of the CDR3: TGCGCCAGCAGCCAAGGCGCGGGTTTTAGAGGCTACACCTTC. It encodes CASSQGAGFRGYTF.

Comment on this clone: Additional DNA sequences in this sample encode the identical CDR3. The CDR3 DNA is TGTGCCAGCAGTTTCTCTCCGGGACACGCTAACTATGGCTACACCTTC. Protein sequence: CASSFSPGHANYGYTF. The chain couples TRBV27 to TRBJ1-2; D is perhaps TRBD1 (6 bases). This CDR3 is 16 amino acids long. Germline CDR1 reads MNHEY; CDR2 reads SMNVEV (reference sequence). Trimming took off 3 bases at V and 0 bases at J, with 14 bases between the two ends.

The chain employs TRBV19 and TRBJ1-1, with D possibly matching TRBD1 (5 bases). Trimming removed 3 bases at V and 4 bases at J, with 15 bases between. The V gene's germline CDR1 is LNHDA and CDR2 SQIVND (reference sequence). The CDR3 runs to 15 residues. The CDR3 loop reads CASSMDSQGTTEAFF. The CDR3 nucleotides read TGTGCCAGTAGTATGGATTCGCAGGGCACCACTGAAGCTTTCTTT.

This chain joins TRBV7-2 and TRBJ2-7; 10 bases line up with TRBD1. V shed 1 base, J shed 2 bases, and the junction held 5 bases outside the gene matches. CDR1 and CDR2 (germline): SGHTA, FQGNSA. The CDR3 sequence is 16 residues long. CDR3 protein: CASSLVGGTGAYEQYF. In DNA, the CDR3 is TGTGCCAGCAGCTTAGTAGGAGGGACAGGGGCCTACGAGCAGTACTTC.

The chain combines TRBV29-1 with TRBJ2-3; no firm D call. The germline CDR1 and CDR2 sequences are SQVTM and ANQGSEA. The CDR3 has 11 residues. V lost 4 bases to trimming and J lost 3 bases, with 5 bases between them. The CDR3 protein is CSVAKTDTQYF. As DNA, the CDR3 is TGCAGCGTTGCTAAGACAGATACGCAGTATTTT.

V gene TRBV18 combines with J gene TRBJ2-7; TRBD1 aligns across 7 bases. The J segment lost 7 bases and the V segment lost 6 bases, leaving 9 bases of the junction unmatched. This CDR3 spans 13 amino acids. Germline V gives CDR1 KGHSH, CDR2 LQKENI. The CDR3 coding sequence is TGTGCCAGCTCTATCGGACAGGAAATGGAGCAGTACTTC. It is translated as CASSIGQEMEQYF.

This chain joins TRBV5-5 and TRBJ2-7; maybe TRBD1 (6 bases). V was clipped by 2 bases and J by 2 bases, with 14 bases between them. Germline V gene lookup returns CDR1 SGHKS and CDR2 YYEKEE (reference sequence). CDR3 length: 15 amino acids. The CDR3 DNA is TGTGCCAGCAGCTTCGTGCAGGGGCTCACCTACGAGCAGTACTTC. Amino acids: CASSFVQGLTYEQYF.